A selection of T cell receptor beta chains follows, all from one sample in a study of PD-L1 blockade in urothelial cancer. Repertoires were generated with immunoSEQ multiplex PCR, while TCRdb's copy carries only in-frame clones and drops some. Among some 120,000 clones listed, around 84% were seen once. Source: PBMCs, taken around atezolizumab (anti-PD-L1) treatment. All receptors derive from a man aged 50 or older with urothelial cancer. Each CDR3 is given with its conserved first and last residue. A D gene is named only where the DNA matches it firmly. Part of the rows lack a size; the others show once, few, many or a class for expanded clones.

j_call | clone_size | v_call | d_call | cdr3_aa | cdr3_nt
TRBJ1-5 | . | TRBV7-6 | . | CASSPGGIEGNQPQHF | TGTGCCAGCAGCCCTGGGGGCATCGAGGGGAATCAGCCCCAGCATTTT
TRBJ1-4 | . | TRBV6-5 | TRBD1 | CASRGADRLNEKLFF | TGTGCCAGCAGAGGCGCGGACAGGTTAAATGAAAAACTGTTTTTT
TRBJ1-1 | few | TRBV14 | . | CASSQEAGRTEAFF | TGTGCCAGCAGCCAAGAGGCAGGGCGAACTGAAGCTTTCTTT
TRBJ1-2 | . | TRBV19 | TRBD1 | CASSFQGANYGYTF | TGTGCCAGTAGTTTTCAGGGGGCTAACTATGGCTACACCTTC
TRBJ1-2 | . | TRBV28 | . | CATRTVNYGYTF | TGTGCCACGAGGACAGTCAACTATGGCTACACCTTC
TRBJ1-4 | few | TRBV5-1 | . | CASSLGQGFSEKLFF | TGCGCCAGCAGCTTGGGGCAGGGATTTAGTGAAAAACTGTTTTTT
TRBJ2-1 | . | TRBV7-3 | TRBD2 | CASSLNSGRATGEQFF | TGTGCCAGCAGCTTAAATAGCGGGAGGGCCACGGGTGAGCAGTTCTTC
TRBJ2-5 | . | TRBV5-1 | TRBD2 | CASSLRPSGREETQYF | TGCGCCAGCAGCTTGAGGCCCAGCGGGAGGGAGGAGACCCAGTACTTC
TRBJ2-7 | . | TRBV28 | . | CASNRAGKPYEQYF | TGTGCCAGCAATAGGGCGGGGAAACCCTACGAGCAGTACTTC
TRBJ1-4 | . | TRBV5-4 | . | CASSFGLRNEKLFF | TGTGCCAGCAGCTTTGGACTCCGAAATGAAAAACTGTTTTTT
TRBJ1-2 | . | TRBV5-6 | TRBD1 | CASSFPGQDYGYTF | TGTGCCAGCAGCTTTCCGGGACAGGATTATGGCTACACCTTC